These T cell receptor beta chains were read from a single sample in a study of T cells after yellow fever vaccination. TCRdb itself ran the 5' RACE reads through MiXCR, one entry per CDR3 protein. The data show some 250,000 distinct CDR3 sequences, 6.9% seen once. The source was CD4+ T cells sorted from PBMCs, collected 15 days after the yellow fever booster vaccination. The receptor source for this set is a man younger than 45 who received the YFV17D yellow fever vaccine. Each CDR3 is given without its conserved first and last residue. Clone sizes are given selectively: once, few, many, or a class where the clone is expanded.

len	abundance	j_gene	v_gene	CDR3aa
15	-	TRBJ2-2	TRBV5-1	ASSRWAAASNTGELF
11	-	TRBJ2-1	TRBV6-1	ASSERDRFEQF
16	-	TRBJ2-5	TRBV5-1	ASSLVLSGQNDVETQY
12	-	TRBJ2-7	TRBV7-8	ASSLGGRTDEQY
12	few	TRBJ2-7	TRBV10-3	AISALGTTYEQY
12	-	TRBJ2-3	TRBV5-6	ASSLGHPTDTQY
11	many	TRBJ2-3	TRBV7-2	ASSLYGTDTQY
12	-	TRBJ1-1	TRBV4-3	ASSQATWNTEAF
10	many	TRBJ2-3	TRBV11-1	ASSSWSSTQY
10	-	TRBJ1-2	TRBV12-3/TRBV12-4	ASNRRNYGYT
10	-	TRBJ1-1	TRBV3-1	ASGITNTEAF
9	-	TRBJ2-7	TRBV28	ASSRRDEQY
13	-	TRBJ2-3	TRBV7-2	ASSLSRGGTDTQY
12	many	TRBJ2-3	TRBV9	ASSVGQGADTQY
13	few	TRBJ2-3	TRBV12-3/TRBV12-4	ASSGRDRVADTQY
10	many	TRBJ2-1	TRBV25-1	ASSEWGEEQF
12	-	TRBJ2-3	TRBV29-1	SGGEPPVADTQY
16	many	TRBJ2-7	TRBV5-1	ASSPGALGTGQFYEQY
12	-	TRBJ2-5	TRBV5-1	ASSSGQHGETQY
10	many	TRBJ2-1	TRBV20-1	SARSGENEQF
12	few	TRBJ2-3	TRBV19	ASSIDSLTDTQY
13	few	TRBJ2-1	TRBV12-3/TRBV12-4	ASSYLDRVGGEQF
10	many	TRBJ2-7	TRBV7-2	ASSRNVYEQY
13	-	TRBJ2-2	TRBV15	ATSSGIDRGGELF
13	few	TRBJ1-5	TRBV5-1	ASSLGSNGNQPQH
12	-	TRBJ1-4	TRBV5-1	ASSYGASNEKLF
13	few	TRBJ1-4	TRBV4-2	ASSHPGQGREKLF
11	-	TRBJ2-7	TRBV28	ASTDSSLYEQY
13	-	TRBJ2-7	TRBV5-4	ASSRFDREIYEQY
11	-	TRBJ2-5	TRBV15	ATSRDWMETQY
11	-	TRBJ2-7	TRBV10-3	AISPGGTAEQY
16	-	TRBJ2-1	TRBV21-1	APAAVDPPGRTDNEQF
10	many	TRBJ1-1	TRBV5-1	ASSQENTEAF
15	few	TRBJ2-1	TRBV4-2	ASSQDPGGRGYNEQF
10	-	TRBJ1-1	TRBV19	ASSMDSPVAF
10	many	TRBJ2-7	TRBV20-1	SGGGSVYEQY
13	many	TRBJ2-1	TRBV4-3	ASKFNPGGYNEQF
13	many	TRBJ1-5	TRBV12-3/TRBV12-4	ASIHDRGYNQPQH
12	many	TRBJ1-1	TRBV20-1	SAKVRVSITEAF
12	-	TRBJ2-2	TRBV30	AWSRLAGAGELF
14	many	TRBJ1-1	TRBV9	ASSVAPGRENTEAF
10	few	TRBJ2-7	TRBV7-2	ASTQGYHEQY
12	-	TRBJ2-1	TRBV7-2	ASSLSSPINEQF
12	few	TRBJ1-2	TRBV5-1	ASSFEAMTYGYT
11	few	TRBJ2-5	TRBV7-2	ASSTGTARPQY
13	few	TRBJ2-3	TRBV7-2	ASSVRSPVTDTQY
11	few	TRBJ1-1	TRBV5-1	ASSLAASHEAF
12	few	TRBJ1-5	TRBV3-1	ASSQGDPPRAQH
11	-	TRBJ2-7	TRBV10-3	AIGGASSYEQY
11	-	TRBJ2-7	TRBV5-1	ASSLETGYEQY
12	-	TRBJ2-5	TRBV20-1	SATTGALLETQY
11	many	TRBJ2-5	TRBV12-3/TRBV12-4	ASSFRVWETQY
13	-	TRBJ2-5	TRBV7-2	ASGTSGSGRETQY
13	few	TRBJ2-1	TRBV10-1	ASSLAGEAYNEQF
12	few	TRBJ1-4	TRBV12-3/TRBV12-4	ASSLGRVNEKLF
11	many	TRBJ1-5	TRBV20-1	SAVGQGNQPQH
18	-	TRBJ2-5	TRBV11-2	ASSRRGRVVARRNQETQY
12	many	TRBJ2-1	TRBV20-1	SAGWTSSYNEQF
13	many	TRBJ2-3	TRBV20-1	SAQGTSGTEDTQY
11	many	TRBJ1-5	TRBV28	ASSSPPRQPQH